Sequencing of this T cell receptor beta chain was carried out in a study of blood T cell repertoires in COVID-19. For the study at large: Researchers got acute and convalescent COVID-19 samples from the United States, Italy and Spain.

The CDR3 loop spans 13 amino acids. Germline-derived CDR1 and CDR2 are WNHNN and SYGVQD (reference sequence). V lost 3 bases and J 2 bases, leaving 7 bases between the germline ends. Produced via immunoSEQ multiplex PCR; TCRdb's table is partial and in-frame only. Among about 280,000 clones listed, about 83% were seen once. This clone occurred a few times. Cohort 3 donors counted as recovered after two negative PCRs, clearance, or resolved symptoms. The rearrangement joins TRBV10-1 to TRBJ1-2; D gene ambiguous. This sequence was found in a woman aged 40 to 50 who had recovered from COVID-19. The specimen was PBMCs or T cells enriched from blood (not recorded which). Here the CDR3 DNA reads TGCGCCAGCAGTGAAACCGAGAACTATGGCTACACCTTC. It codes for CASSETENYGYTF.